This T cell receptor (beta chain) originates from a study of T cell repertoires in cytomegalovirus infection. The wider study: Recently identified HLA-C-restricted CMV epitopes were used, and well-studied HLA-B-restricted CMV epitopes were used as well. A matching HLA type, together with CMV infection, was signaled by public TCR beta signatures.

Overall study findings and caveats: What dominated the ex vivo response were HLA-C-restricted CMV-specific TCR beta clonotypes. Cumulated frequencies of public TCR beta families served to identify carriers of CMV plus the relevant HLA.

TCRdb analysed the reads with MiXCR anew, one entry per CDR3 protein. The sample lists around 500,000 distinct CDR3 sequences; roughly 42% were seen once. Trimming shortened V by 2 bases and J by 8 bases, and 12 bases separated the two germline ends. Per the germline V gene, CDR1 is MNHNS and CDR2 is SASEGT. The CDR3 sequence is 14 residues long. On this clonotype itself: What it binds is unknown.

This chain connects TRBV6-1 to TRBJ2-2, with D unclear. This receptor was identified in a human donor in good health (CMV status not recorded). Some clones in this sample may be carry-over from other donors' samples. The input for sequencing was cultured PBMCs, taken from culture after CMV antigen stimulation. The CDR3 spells CASSEKGGEGELFF. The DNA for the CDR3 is TGTGCCAGCAGTGAAAAGGGCGGAGAGGGGGAGCTGTTTTTT.